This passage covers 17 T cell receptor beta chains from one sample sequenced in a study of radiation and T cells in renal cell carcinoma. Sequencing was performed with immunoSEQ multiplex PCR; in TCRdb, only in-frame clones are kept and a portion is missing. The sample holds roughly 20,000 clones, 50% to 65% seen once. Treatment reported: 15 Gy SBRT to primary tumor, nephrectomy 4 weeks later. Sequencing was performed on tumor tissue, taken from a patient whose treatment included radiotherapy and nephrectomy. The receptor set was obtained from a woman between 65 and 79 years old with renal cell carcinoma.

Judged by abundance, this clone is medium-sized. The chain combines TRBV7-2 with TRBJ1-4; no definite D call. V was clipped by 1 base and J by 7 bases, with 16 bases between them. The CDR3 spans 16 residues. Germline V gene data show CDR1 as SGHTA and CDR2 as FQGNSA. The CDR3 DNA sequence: TGTGCCAGCAGCTTAGTGGTTGTCCTGGCTTCTGAAAAACTGTTTTTT. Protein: CASSLVVVLASEKLFF.

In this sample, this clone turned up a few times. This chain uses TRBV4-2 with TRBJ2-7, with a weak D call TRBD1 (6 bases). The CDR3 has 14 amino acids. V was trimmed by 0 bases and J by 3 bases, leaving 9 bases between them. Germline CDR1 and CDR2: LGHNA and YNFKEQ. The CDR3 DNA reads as TGTGCCAGCAGCCAAGACAGGGACATCTACGAGCAGTACTTC. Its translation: CASSQDRDIYEQYF.

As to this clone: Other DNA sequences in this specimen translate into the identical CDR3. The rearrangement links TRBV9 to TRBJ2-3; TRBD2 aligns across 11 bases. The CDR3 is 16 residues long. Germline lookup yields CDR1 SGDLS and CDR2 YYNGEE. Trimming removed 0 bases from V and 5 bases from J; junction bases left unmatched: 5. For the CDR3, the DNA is TGTGCCAGCAGCGTAGTGGCTAGCGGGGGGTTAGATACGCAGTATTTT. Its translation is CASSVVASGGLDTQYF.

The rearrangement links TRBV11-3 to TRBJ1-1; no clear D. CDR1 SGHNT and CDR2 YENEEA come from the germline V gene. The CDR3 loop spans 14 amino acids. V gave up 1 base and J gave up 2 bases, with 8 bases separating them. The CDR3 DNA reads TGTGCCAGCAGCTTAGCTTGGGCAAACACTGAAGCTTTCTTT. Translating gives CASSLAWANTEAFF.

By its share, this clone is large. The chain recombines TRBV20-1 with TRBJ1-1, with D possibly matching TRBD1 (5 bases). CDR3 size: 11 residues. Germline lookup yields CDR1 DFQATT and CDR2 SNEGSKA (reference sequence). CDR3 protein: CSGAGQSEAFF. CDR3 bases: TGCAGCGGAGCGGGGCAGTCGGAAGCTTTCTTT.

The CDR3 sequence is CASSQSVGSSGGPTDTQYF. The CDR3 DNA reads as TGCGCCAGCAGTCAATCAGTGGGTTCGAGCGGGGGCCCCACAGATACGCAGTATTTT. The chain recombines TRBV23-1 with TRBJ2-3; 8 bases are shared with TRBD2. TRBV23-1 is an ORF, with its function uncertain. CDR3 size: 19 residues. J gave up 2 bases and V 0 bases, and 13 bases lay outside the gene matches.

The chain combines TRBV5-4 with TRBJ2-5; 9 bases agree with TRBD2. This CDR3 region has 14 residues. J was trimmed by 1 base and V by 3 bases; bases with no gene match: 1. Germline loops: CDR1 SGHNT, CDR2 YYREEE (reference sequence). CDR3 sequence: CASSSGLAQETQYF. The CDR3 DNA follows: TGTGCCAGCAGCTCGGGACTAGCCCAAGAGACCCAGTACTTC.

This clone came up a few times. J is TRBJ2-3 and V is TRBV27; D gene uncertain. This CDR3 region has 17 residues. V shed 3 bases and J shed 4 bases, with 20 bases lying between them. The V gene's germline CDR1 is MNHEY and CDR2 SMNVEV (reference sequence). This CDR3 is CASSLFPDIPFPDTQYF. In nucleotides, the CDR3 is TGTGCCAGCAGTTTGTTCCCCGATATCCCATTCCCAGATACGCAGTATTTT.

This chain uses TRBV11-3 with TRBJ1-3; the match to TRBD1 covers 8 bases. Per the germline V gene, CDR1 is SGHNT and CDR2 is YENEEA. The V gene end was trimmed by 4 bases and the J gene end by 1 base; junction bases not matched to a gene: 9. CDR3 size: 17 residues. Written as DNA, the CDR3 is TGTGCCAGCAGCTGGGGACAGGCAGTTCATTCTGGAAACACCATATATTTT. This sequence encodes CASSWGQAVHSGNTIYF.

The CDR3 spells CASSLGGGAYEQYF. DNA for the CDR3: TGTGCCAGCAGCTTAGGCGGGGGGGCCTACGAGCAGTACTTC. The chain couples TRBV7-9 to TRBJ2-7; the match to TRBD2 covers 9 bases. V gave up 1 base and J gave up 2 bases; unmatched junction bases: 0. Germline assignment: CDR1 SEHNR and CDR2 FQNEAQ (reference sequence). The CDR3 consists of 14 residues.

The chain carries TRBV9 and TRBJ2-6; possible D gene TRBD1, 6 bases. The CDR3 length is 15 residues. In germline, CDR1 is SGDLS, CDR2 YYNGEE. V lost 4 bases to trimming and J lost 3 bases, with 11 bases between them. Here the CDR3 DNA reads TGTGCCAGCAGCTTAGGGACACTTGGGGCCAACGTCCTGACTTTC. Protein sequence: CASSLGTLGANVLTF.

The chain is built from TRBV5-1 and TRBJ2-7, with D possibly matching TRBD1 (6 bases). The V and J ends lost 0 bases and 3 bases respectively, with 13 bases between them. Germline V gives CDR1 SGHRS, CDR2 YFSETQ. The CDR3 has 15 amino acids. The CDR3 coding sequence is TGCGCCAGCAGCTTGGGCAGGGGCGCCGGCTACGAGCAGTACTTC. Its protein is CASSLGRGAGYEQYF.

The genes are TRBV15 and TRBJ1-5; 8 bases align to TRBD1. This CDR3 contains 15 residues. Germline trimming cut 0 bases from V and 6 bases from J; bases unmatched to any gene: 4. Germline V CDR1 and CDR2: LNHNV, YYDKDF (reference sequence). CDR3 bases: TGTGCCACCAGCAGAGATGGACAGGGAAGTCAGCCCCAGCATTTT. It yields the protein CATSRDGQGSQPQHF.

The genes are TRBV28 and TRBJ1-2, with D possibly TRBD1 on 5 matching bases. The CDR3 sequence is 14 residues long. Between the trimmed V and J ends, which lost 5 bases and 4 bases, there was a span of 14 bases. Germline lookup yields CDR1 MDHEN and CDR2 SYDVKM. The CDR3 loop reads CASSPSGWIYGYTF. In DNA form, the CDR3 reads TGTGCCAGCAGTCCTTCAGGGTGGATCTATGGCTACACCTTC.

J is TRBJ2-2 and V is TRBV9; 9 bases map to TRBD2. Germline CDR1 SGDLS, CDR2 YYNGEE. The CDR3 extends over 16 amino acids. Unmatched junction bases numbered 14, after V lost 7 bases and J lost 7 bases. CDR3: CASAWRGSGGYGELFF. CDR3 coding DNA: TGTGCCAGCGCCTGGAGGGGAAGCGGGGGGTACGGGGAGCTGTTTTTT.

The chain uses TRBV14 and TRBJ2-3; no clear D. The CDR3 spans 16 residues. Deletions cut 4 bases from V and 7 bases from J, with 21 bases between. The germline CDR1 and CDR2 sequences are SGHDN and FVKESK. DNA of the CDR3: TGTGCCAGCAGCCTAAGACGGAGCCTCCCGCCTTATACGCAGTATTTT. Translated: CASSLRRSLPPYTQYF. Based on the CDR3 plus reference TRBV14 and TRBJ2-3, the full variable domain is EAGVTQFPSHSVIEKGQTVTLRCDPISGHDNLYWYRRVMGKEIKFLLHFVKESKQDESGMPNNRFLAERTGGTYSTLKVQPAELEDSGVYFCASSLRRSLPPYTQYFGPGTRLTVL.

The CDR3 DNA reads TGTGCCAGCAGCTTCGGAACCGGGACAGGGGCTGAAGCTTTCTTT. Amino acids: CASSFGTGTGAEAFF. The V gene is TRBV7-2, the J gene TRBJ1-1; 10 bases are a match to TRBD1. Per the germline V gene, CDR1 is SGHTA and CDR2 is FQGNSA. The CDR3 extends over 15 amino acids. Trimming at V came to 3 bases and at J to 6 bases, leaving 7 bases not matched to a gene.